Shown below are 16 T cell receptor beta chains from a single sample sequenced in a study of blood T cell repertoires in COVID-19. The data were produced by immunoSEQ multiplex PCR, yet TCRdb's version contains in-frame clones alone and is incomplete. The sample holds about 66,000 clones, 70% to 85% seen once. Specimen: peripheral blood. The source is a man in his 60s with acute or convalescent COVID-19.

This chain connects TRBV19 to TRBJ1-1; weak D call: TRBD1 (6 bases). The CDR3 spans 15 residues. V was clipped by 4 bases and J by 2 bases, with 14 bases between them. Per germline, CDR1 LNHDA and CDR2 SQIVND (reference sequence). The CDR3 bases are TGTGCCAGTAGTACAGGGGCCGGTCCAAACACTGAAGCTTTCTTT. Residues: CASSTGAGPNTEAFF.

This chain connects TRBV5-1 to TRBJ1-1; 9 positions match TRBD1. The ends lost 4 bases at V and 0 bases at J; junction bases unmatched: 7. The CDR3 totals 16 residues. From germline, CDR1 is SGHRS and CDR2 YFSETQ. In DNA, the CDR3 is TGCGCCAGCAGCCCCGGACAGGGGAATATGAACACTGAAGCTTTCTTT. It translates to CASSPGQGNMNTEAFF.

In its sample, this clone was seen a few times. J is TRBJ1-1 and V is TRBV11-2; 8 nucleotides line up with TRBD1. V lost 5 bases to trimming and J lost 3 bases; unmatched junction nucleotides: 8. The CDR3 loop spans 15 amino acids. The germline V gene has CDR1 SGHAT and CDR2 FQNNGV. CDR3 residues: CASSRSPTGDTEAFF. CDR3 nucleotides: TGTGCCAGCAGCCGTTCCCCGACAGGGGACACTGAAGCTTTCTTT.

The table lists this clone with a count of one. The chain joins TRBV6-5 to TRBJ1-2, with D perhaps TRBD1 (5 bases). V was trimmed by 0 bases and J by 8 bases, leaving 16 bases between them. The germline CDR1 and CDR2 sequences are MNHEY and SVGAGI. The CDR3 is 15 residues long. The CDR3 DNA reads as TGTGCCAGCAGTTACTCGAAGACTGGGGCGCAAGGCTACACCTTC. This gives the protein CASSYSKTGAQGYTF.

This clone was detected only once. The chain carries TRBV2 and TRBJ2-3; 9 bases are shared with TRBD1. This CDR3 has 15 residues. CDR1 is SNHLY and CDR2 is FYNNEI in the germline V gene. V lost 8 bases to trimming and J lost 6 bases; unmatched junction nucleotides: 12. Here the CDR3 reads CASGGQGSWGDTQYF. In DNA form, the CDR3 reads TGTGCCAGCGGGGGACAGGGCTCGTGGGGGGATACGCAGTATTTT. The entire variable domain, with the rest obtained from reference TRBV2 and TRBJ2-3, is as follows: EPEVTQTPSHQVTQMGQEVILRCVPISNHLYFYWYRQILGQKVEFLVSFYNNEISEKSEIFDDQFSVERPDGSNFTLKIRSTKLEDSAMYFCASGGQGSWGDTQYFGPGTRLTVL.

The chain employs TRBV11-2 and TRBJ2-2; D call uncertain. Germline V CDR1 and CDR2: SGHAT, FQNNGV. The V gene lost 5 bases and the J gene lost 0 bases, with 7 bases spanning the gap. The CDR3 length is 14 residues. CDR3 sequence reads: CASSVASNTGELFF. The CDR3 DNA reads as TGTGCCAGCAGCGTGGCCTCGAACACCGGGGAGCTGTTTTTT.

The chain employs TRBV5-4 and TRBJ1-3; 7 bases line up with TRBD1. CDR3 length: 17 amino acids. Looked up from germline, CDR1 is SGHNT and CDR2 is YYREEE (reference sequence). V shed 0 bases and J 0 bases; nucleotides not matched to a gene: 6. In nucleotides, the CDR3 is TGTGCCAGCAGCTTGGGGGGACAGCCATACTCTGGAAACACCATATATTTT. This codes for CASSLGGQPYSGNTIYF.

The CDR3 sequence is CASSHLYPGQVTEKLFF. The CDR3 DNA sequence: TGTGCCAGCAGCCATCTCTACCCGGGACAGGTAACCGAAAAACTGTTTTTT. This chain uses TRBV7-9 with TRBJ1-4, with 8 positions matching TRBD1. The V segment lost 5 bases and the J segment 8 bases; nucleotides outside the gene matches: 16. The CDR3 is made up of 17 amino acids. CDR1 and CDR2 from the germline V gene are SEHNR and FQNEAQ (reference sequence).

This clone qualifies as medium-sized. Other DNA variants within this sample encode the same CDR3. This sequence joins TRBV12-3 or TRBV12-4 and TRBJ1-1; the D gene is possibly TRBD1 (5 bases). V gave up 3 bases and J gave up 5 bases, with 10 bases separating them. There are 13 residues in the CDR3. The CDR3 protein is CASSLQGRTEAFF. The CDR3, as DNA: TGTGCCAGCAGTTTGCAGGGCAGGACTGAAGCTTTCTTT.

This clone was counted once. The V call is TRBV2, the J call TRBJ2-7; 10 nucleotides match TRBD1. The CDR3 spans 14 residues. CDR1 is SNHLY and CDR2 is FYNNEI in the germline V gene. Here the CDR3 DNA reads TGTGCCAGCGGGGGGGACAGGGGTTCCTCCGAGCAGTACGTC. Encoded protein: CASGGDRGSSEQYV.

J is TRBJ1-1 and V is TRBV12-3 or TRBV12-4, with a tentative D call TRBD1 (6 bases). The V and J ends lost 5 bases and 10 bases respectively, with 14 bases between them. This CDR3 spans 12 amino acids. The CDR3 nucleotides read TGTGCCAGCAGTGATACGGGGGGCGTAGCTTTCTTT. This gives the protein CASSDTGGVAFF.

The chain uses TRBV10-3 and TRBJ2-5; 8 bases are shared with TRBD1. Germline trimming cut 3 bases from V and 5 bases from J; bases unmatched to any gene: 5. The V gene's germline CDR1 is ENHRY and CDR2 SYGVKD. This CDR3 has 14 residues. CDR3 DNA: TGTGCCATCAGTGACGACAGGGGAGTTGAGACCCAGTACTTC. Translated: CAISDDRGVETQYF.

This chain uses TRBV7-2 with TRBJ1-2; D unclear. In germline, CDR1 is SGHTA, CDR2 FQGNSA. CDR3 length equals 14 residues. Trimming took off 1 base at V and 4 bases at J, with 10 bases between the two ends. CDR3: CASSLDSAGYGYTF. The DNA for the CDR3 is TGTGCCAGCAGCTTAGATTCAGCAGGCTATGGCTACACCTTC.

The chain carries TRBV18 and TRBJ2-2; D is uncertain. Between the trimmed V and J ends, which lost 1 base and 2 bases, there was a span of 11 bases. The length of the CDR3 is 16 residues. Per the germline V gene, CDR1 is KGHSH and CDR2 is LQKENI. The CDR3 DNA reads TGTGCCAGCTCACCACAGTTACAAAAAAACACCGGGGAGCTGTTTTTT. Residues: CASSPQLQKNTGELFF.

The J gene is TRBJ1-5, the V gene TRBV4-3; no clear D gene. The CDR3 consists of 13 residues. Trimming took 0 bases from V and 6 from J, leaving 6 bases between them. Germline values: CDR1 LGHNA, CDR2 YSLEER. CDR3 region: CASSQERGQPQHF. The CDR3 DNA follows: TGCGCCAGCAGCCAAGAGCGCGGTCAGCCCCAGCATTTT.

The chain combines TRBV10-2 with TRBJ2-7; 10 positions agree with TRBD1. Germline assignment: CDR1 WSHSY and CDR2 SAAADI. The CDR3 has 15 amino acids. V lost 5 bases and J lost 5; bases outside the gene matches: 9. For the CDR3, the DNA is TGCGCCAGCAGTTTAGGACAGGGGGTAAGAAACGAGCAGTACGTC. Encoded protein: CASSLGQGVRNEQYV.